This T cell receptor (beta chain) was found in a study of Graves' ophthalmopathy and Graves' hyperthyroidism. The study's findings and limits: Blood also harbored most expanded thyroid clonotypes above 0.001 frequency. A 13-signature model separated ophthalmopathy from stable hyperthyroidism, reaching roughly 85% sensitivity and less than 83% specificity cross-validated.

The table lists this clonotype with many counts. Its antigen is unidentified. V was cut by 3 bases and J by 3 bases, with 20 bases left in between. Germline V gene sequence: CDR1 SGHVS, CDR2 FQNEAQ. CDR3 length equals 17 residues. TCR beta CDR3 amplification used RNA transcripts. First-round RT-PCR employed HTBI primers, with a second-round multiplex PCR after it. In TCRdb, the multiplex PCR reads were re-called with MiXCR into one record per CDR3 protein. The sample shows 600,000 to 650,000 distinct CDR3 sequences, 22% of them seen only once. V is TRBV7-8 and J is TRBJ1-2; the D gene is possibly TRBD1 (5 bases). The receptor was isolated from a woman under 30 with stable Graves' hyperthyroidism. Some clones in this sample may be carry-over from other donors' samples. The sample was peripheral blood. The CDR3 sequence: CASSLGVFRGEDYGYTF. The DNA for the CDR3 is TGTGCCAGCAGCTTGGGGGTGTTTAGGGGTGAGGACTATGGCTACACCTTC. Full variable domain (missing parts from reference TRBV7-8 and TRBJ1-2): GAGVSQSPRYKVAKRGQDVALRCDPISGHVSLFWYQQALGQGPEFLTYFQNEAQLDKSGLPSDRFFAERPEGSVSTLKIQRTQQEDSAVYLCASSLGVFRGEDYGYTFGSGTRLTVV.